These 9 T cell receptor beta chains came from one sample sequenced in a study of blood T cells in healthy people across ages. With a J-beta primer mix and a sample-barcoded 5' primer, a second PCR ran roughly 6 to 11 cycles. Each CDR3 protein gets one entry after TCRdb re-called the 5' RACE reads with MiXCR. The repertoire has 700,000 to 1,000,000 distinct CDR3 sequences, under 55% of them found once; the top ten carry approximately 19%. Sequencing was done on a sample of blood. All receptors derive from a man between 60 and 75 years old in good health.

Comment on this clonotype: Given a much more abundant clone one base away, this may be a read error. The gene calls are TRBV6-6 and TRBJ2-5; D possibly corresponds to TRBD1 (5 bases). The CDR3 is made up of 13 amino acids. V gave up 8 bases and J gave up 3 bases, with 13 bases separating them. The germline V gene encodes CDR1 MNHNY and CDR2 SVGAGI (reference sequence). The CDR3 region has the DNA TGTGCCAGCGGGTGGTGGGGCAAAGAGACCCAGTACTTC. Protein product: CASGWWGKETQYF.

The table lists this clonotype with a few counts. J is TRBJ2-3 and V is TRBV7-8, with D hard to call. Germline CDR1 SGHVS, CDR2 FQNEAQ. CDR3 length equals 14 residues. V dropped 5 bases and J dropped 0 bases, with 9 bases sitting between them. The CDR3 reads CASSTSGSTDTQYF. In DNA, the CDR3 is TGTGCCAGCAGCACTTCAGGTAGCACAGATACGCAGTATTTT.

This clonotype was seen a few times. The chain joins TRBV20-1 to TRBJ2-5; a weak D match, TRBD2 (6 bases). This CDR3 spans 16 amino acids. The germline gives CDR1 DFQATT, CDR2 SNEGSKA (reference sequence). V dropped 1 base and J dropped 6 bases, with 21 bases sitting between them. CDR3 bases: TGCAGTGCTAGAGGCCAAGATTCGTTGGGGGGAAAGACCCAGTACTTC. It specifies CSARGQDSLGGKTQYF.

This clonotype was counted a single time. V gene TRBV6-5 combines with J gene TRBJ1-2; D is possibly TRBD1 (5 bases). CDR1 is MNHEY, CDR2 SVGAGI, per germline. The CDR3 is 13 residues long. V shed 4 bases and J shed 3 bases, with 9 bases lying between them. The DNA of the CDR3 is TGTGCCAGCAGTTTGGGACGCTACTATGGCTACACCTTC. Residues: CASSLGRYYGYTF.

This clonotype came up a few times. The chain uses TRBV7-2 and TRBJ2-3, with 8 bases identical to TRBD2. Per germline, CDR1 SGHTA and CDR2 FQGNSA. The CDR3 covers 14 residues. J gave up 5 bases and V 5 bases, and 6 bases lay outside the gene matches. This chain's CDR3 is CASSVGLAVDTQYF. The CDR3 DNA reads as TGTGCCAGCAGCGTCGGACTAGCCGTAGATACGCAGTATTTT.

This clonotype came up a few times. In DNA form, the CDR3 reads TGTGCCAGCAGTCCCGGGGTGAGCACAGATACGCAGTATTTT. It yields the protein CASSPGVSTDTQYF. This chain connects TRBV6-6 to TRBJ2-3; tentative D call: TRBD2 (5 bases). CDR1 is MNHNY and CDR2 is SVGAGI in the germline V gene (reference sequence). Trimming took 5 bases from V and 0 from J, leaving 9 bases between them. The CDR3 runs 14 residues.

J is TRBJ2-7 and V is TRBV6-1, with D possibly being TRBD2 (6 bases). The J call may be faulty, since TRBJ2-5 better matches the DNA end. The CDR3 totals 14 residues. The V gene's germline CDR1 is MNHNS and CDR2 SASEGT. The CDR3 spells CASARSGSRETQYF. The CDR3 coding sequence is TGTGCCAGCGCTAGGTCCGGGAGCAGGGAGACCCAGTACTTC.

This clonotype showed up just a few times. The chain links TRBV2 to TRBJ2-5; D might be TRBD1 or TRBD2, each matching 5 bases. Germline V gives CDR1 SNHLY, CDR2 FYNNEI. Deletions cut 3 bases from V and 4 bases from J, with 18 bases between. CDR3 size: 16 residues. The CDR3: CASSDNGATIPETQYF. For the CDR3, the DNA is TGTGCCAGCAGTGATAACGGGGCGACCATCCCAGAGACCCAGTACTTC.

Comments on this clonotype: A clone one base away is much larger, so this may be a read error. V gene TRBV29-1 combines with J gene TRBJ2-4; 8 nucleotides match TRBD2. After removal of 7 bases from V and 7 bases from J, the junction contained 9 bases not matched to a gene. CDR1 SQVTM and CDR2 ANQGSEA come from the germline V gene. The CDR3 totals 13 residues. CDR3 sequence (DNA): TGCAGCGCGGCGGGGGGACGGGGCAACATTCAGTACTTC. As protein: CSAAGGRGNIQYF.